This entry is about one T cell receptor beta chain. What it recognizes is unknown. The data derive from a study of beta chain features in type 1 diabetes. Germline-derived CDR1 and CDR2 are SGHDT and YYEEEE. This CDR3 contains 13 residues. V lost 4 bases, J lost 3 bases, and 11 bases lay in between. What was sequenced were expressed TCRB transcripts, since all of the isolated RNA had been reverse transcribed. Produced via immunoSEQ multiplex PCR; TCRdb's table is partial and in-frame only. The sample lists some 350,000 clones, about 10% seen once, with about 0.64% in the top ten. Broader study findings: People with Type 1 diabetes carried modestly yet significantly shorter TCRB CDR3s in all four CD4+ subsets. Shorter templates might be favored by PCR, equally in patients and controls.

This TCR was recovered from a man between 25 and 39 years old with type 1 diabetes. This chain links TRBV5-6 with TRBJ2-7; TRBD1 is a possible D gene (6 bases). Sequencing was performed on central memory CD4+ T cells from blood. DNA of the CDR3: TGTGCCAGCAGCACTCCGACAGGCTACGAGCAGTACTTC. As protein: CASSTPTGYEQYF.